Listed below are T cell receptor beta chains from one sample, sequenced in a study of early T cells in non-severe SARS-CoV-2 infection. MiXCR was run by TCRdb on the 5' RACE reads, yielding one entry per CDR3 protein. The sample carries 75,000 to 100,000 distinct CDR3 sequences, over 15% recorded once. The source material was whole blood. The receptors stem from an adult who was a healthcare worker with PCR-confirmed SARS-CoV-2 infection or an uninfected control (not recorded which). Both conserved end residues are part of each CDR3. The D gene is left open where the match is weak. Clone size is stated in some rows and not others, as once, few, many or a class when expanded.

cdr3_nt cdr3_aa v_call d_call clone_size cdr3_length j_call
TGTGCCAGCAGCGCATCTAGCGGGGGGCCCTACAATGAGCAGTTCTTC CASSASSGGPYNEQFF TRBV9 TRBD2 . 16 TRBJ2-1
TGTGCCAGCAGCTTTCTAGTGACCCTGGGGGCCAACGTCCTGACTTTC CASSFLVTLGANVLTF TRBV13 . few 16 TRBJ2-6
TGCAGCGTTGAACGGCGGGGGAGCTCCTACGAGCAGTACTTC CSVERRGSSYEQYF TRBV29-1 TRBD2 . 14 TRBJ2-7
TGTGCCAGCAGCGGACGGGCCCCTGAGCCAGCTTTCTTT CASSGRAPEPAFF TRBV9 . . 13 TRBJ1-1
TGTGCCAGCAGTTTTAGAGAGCAGTTCTTC CASSFREQFF TRBV12-3/TRBV12-4 . many 10 TRBJ2-1
TGTGCCTGGAGTCTAGGGGGTACCGGGGAGCTGTTTTTT CAWSLGGTGELFF TRBV30 . few 13 TRBJ2-2
TGTGCCAGCAGTTTAGATCTTAACCACGAGCAGTACTTC CASSLDLNHEQYF TRBV28 . . 13 TRBJ2-7
TGTGCCAGCAGCTTAATACCCGTCACCACCTACGAGCAGTACTTC CASSLIPVTTYEQYF TRBV7-2 . few 15 TRBJ2-7
TGTGCCAGCAGCTTAGGGGCTAACCAAGAGACCCAGTACTTC CASSLGANQETQYF TRBV11-2 . few 14 TRBJ2-5
TGTGCCAGCAGCCCAAATGGGGGTTTTACTGAAGCTTTCTTT CASSPNGGFTEAFF TRBV7-9 . . 14 TRBJ1-1
TGCAGCGTTGAAAGTAGGGTGACAGATACGCAGTATTTT CSVESRVTDTQYF TRBV29-1 . few 13 TRBJ2-3
TGTGCCAGCAGCCACCGACTAGCGGGAGAATACGAGCAGTACTTC CASSHRLAGEYEQYF TRBV3-1 TRBD2 few 15 TRBJ2-7
TGTGCCAGCTCACCTCGGGCTGGGGGGCTGAACACTGAAGCTTTCTTT CASSPRAGGLNTEAFF TRBV18 . many 16 TRBJ1-1
TGTGCCAGCTCACCGCAGCATCCCAATATGAACACTGAAGCTTTCTTT CASSPQHPNMNTEAFF TRBV18 . few 16 TRBJ1-1
TGTGCCAGCAGCTTAACAGGGGCGGACTACGAGCAGTACTTC CASSLTGADYEQYF TRBV7-9 TRBD1 few 14 TRBJ2-7
TGCAGTGCTAAGCGGTACAGTAGCAATCAGCCCCAGCATTTT CSAKRYSSNQPQHF TRBV20-1 . once 14 TRBJ1-5
TGTGCCAGCCTGGGGGCTTCGCCTTCGGAGACCCAGTACTTC CASLGASPSETQYF TRBV28 . many 14 TRBJ2-5
TGTGCCAGCAGCTTCCGGCCTCAGGGGCCCTACAATGAGCAGTTCTTC CASSFRPQGPYNEQFF TRBV7-8 . few 16 TRBJ2-1
TGTGCCAGCAGCTTGATTCGGACGGGATTTGGGCCCCAGCATTTT CASSLIRTGFGPQHF TRBV7-9 . few 15 TRBJ1-5
TGTGCCAGCAGCTTAGTGGCCCCTGGCGGAGAGACCCAGTACTTC CASSLVAPGGETQYF TRBV7-6 . many 15 TRBJ2-5
TGCAGCGTTGACTCTAGCACAGATACGCAGTATTTT CSVDSSTDTQYF TRBV29-1 . . 12 TRBJ2-3
TGTGCCAGTAGTCATGATCTGGCATTAGATGAAGCTTTCTTT CASSHDLALDEAFF TRBV19 . . 14 TRBJ1-1
TGTGCCAGCGGGGGGGACAGGGGATATGGCTACACCTTC CASGGDRGYGYTF TRBV28 TRBD1 many 13 TRBJ1-2
TGTGCCACCAGTAGGTCGGACAGGGGGCGCGTCGAGCAGTACTTC CATSRSDRGRVEQYF TRBV27 TRBD1 many 15 TRBJ2-7
TGTGCCAGTAGTATCGGTGACAGGGGGCGCAGGAATCAGCCCCAGCATTTT CASSIGDRGRRNQPQHF TRBV19 TRBD1 many 17 TRBJ1-5
TGTGCCAGCAGCACCGTAGGCGAGACCCAGTACTTC CASSTVGETQYF TRBV7-2 . few 12 TRBJ2-5